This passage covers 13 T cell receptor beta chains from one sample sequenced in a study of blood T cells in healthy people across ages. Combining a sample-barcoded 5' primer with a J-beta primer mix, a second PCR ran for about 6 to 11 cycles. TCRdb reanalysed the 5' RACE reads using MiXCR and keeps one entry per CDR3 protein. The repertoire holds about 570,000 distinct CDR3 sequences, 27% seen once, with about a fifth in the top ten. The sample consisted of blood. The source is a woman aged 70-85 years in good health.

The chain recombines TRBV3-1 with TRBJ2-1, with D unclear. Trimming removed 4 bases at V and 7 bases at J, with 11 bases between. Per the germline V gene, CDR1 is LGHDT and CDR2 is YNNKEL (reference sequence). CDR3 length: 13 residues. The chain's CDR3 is CASSPNRVNEQFF. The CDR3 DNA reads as TGTGCCAGCAGCCCCAACCGCGTGAATGAGCAGTTCTTC.

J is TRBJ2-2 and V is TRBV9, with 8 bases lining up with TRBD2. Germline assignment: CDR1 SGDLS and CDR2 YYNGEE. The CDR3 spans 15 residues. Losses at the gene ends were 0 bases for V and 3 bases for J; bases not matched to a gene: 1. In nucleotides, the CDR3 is TGTGCCAGCAGCGTAGCAGCGGGGGACACCGGGGAGCTGTTTTTT. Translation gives CASSVAAGDTGELFF.

The CDR3 sequence: CASGSPGDTQYF. CDR3 bases: TGTGCTAGTGGTTCCCCCGGGGATACGCAGTATTTT. This chain links TRBV12-5 with TRBJ2-3, with D hard to call. The CDR3 sequence is 12 residues long. V was clipped by 4 bases and J by 6 bases, with 8 bases between them. Germline V gene sequence: CDR1 LGHNT, CDR2 FRNRAP.

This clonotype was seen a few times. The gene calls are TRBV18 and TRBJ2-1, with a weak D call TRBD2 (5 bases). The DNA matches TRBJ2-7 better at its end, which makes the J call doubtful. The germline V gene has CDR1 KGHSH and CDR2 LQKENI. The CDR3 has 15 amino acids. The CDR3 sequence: CASSLISLASYEQYF. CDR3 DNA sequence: TGTGCCAGCTCTCTCATTAGCCTAGCTTCGTACGAGCAGTACTTC.

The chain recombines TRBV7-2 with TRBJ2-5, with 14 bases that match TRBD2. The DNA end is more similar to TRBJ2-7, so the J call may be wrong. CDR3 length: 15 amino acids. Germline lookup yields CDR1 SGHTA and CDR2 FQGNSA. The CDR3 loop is CASSSTSGGADEQYF. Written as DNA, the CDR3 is TGTGCCAGCAGCTCGACTAGCGGGGGGGCCGACGAGCAGTACTTC.

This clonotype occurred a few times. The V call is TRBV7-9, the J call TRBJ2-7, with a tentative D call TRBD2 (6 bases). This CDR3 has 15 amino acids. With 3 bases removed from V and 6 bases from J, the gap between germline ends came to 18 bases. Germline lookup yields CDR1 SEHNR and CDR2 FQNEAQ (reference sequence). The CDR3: CASSFRLEPTREQYF. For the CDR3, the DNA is TGTGCCAGCAGCTTCCGACTAGAACCTACTCGCGAGCAGTACTTC.

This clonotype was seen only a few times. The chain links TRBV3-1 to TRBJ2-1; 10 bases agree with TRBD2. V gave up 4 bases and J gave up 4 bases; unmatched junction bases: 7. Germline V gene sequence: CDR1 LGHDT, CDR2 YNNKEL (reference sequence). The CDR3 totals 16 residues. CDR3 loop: CASSLRGSGGYNEQFF. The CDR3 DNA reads TGTGCCAGCAGCCTCCGCGGTAGCGGGGGGTACAATGAGCAGTTCTTC.

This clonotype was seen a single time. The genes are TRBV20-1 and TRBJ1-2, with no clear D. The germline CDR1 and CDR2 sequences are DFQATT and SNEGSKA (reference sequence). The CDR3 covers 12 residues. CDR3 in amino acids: CRADLRFYGYTF. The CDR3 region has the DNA TGCAGGGCCGATTTGAGGTTCTATGGCTACACCTTC.

CDR3 DNA sequence: TGCGCCAGCAGCTCTGTACTCTACAGGGGAGGTGAGAACACTGAAGCTTTCTTT. Residues: CASSSVLYRGGENTEAFF. This chain links TRBV5-1 with TRBJ1-1; 7 bases agree with TRBD1. In germline, CDR1 is SGHRS, CDR2 YFSETQ. This CDR3 region has 18 residues. The trim removed 3 bases at V and 1 base at J, leaving 15 bases unmatched.

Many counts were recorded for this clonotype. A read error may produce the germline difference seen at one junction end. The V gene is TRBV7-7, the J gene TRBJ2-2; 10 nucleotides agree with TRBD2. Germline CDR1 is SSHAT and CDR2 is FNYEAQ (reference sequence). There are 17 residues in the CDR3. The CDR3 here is CASSLVPSGGGTGELFF. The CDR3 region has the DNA TGTGCTAGCAGCTTAGTCCCTAGCGGGGGAGGCACCGGGGAGCTGTTTTTT.

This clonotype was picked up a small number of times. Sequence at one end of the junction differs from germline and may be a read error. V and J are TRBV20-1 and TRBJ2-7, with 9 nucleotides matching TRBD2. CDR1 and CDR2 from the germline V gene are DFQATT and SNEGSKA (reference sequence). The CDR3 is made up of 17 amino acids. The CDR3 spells CSTRGRLGAGGPYEQYF. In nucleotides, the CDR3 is TGCAGTACTAGAGGTCGATTGGGAGCGGGGGGACCCTACGAGCAGTACTTC.

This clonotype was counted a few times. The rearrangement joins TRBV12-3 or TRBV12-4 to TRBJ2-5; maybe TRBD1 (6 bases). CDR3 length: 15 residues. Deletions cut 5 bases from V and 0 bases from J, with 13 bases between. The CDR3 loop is CASSQSTGYQETQYF. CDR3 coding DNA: TGTGCCAGCAGTCAAAGTACAGGGTACCAAGAGACCCAGTACTTC.

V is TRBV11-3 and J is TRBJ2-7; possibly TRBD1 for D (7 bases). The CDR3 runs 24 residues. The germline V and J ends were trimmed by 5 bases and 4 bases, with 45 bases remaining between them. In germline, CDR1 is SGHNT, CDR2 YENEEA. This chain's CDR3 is CASSPRGGPTGSEGRRFASYEQYF. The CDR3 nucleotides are TGTGCCAGCAGCCCTAGAGGGGGCCCGACAGGGTCGGAGGGCCGGCGGTTTGCTTCTTACGAGCAGTACTTC.